This T cell receptor beta chain stems from a study of blood T cell repertoires in COVID-19. Across the whole study: Spain, Italy and the United States supplied samples that represented acute and convalescent COVID-19. Nucleic acid was either cDNA or gDNA, and it came from T cells, B-cell-depleted T cells, or PBMCs.

The CDR3 is 11 amino acids. CDR1 DFQATT and CDR2 SNEGSKA come from the germline V gene (reference sequence). Trimming took 6 bases from V and 7 from J, leaving 10 bases between them. Authors' analysis steps: Reference gene primer amplification gave estimated nucleated cell counts. Libraries were prepared by immunoSEQ multiplex PCR; TCRdb keeps only in-frame clonotypes and omits some of them. Clone size and V and J calls were adopted from that table, with D and trimming inferred from the DNA. The data show 90,000 to 100,000 clones, 90% seen once. The receptor comes from a man in his fifties with acute or convalescent COVID-19. Sequences were obtained from peripheral blood. This chain connects TRBV20-1 to TRBJ2-1; D ambiguous. CDR3 sequence (DNA): TGCAGTGCCCCTCTTATTAATGAGCAGTTCTTC. Translated: CSAPLINEQFF.